These T cell receptor beta chains were read from a single sample in a study of early T cells in non-severe SARS-CoV-2 infection. TCRdb called the 5' RACE reads again in MiXCR, with one record for every CDR3 protein. In the table there are around 30,000 distinct CDR3 sequences, 4% to 4.5% of which are singletons. The sequenced material came from whole blood. These receptors came from an adult who was a healthcare worker with PCR-confirmed SARS-CoV-2 infection or an uninfected control (not recorded which). Both conserved end residues are part of each CDR3. A D gene is named only where the DNA matches it firmly. Expanded clones get a size class; other rows say once, few or many, or leave the size out.

CDR3 length,clone size,V gene,D gene,J gene,CDR3 DNA,CDR3 protein
12,few,TRBV11-2,NA,TRBJ2-2,TGTGCCAGCAGCTTGCTCCCCGGGGAGCTGTTTTTT,CASSLLPGELFF
14,many,TRBV5-1,NA,TRBJ1-3,TGCGCCAGCAGCTTGGGAGCAGATGGAAACACCATATATTTT,CASSLGADGNTIYF
13,many,TRBV7-8,NA,TRBJ2-1,TGTGCCAGCAGCTTAGCGTTAGCCTATGAGCAGTTCTTC,CASSLALAYEQFF
15,many,TRBV4-1,NA,TRBJ2-3,TGCGCCAGCAGCCAAGGCTACCGGAGCACAGATACGCAGTATTTT,CASSQGYRSTDTQYF
13,many,TRBV19,NA,TRBJ2-1,TGTGCCAGTAGAAGACTTTCGACCGATGAGCAGTTCTTC,CASRRLSTDEQFF
12,NA,TRBV24-1,TRBD1,TRBJ1-1,TGTGCCACCAGTGGGGGGACAGCTGAAGCTTTCTTT,CATSGGTAEAFF
13,many,TRBV10-3,NA,TRBJ1-1,TGTGCCATCAGTGAATTTGAGAACACTGAAGCTTTCTTT,CAISEFENTEAFF
16,many,TRBV25-1,NA,TRBJ1-4,TGTGCCAGCAGTGAACTAGGGGAATTCTGTAATGAAAAACTGTTTTTT,CASSELGEFCNEKLFF
13,few,TRBV2,NA,TRBJ2-4,TGTGCCAGCAGTGAACAGAGAAAAAACATTCAGTACTTC,CASSEQRKNIQYF
15,many,TRBV9,NA,TRBJ1-3,TGTGCCAGCAGCGTGGTGGGGGTCTCTGGAAACACCATATATTTT,CASSVVGVSGNTIYF